One and the same sample provided the 9 T cell receptor beta chains below, sequenced in a study of blood T cell repertoires in COVID-19. Repertoires were generated with immunoSEQ multiplex PCR, while TCRdb's copy carries only in-frame clones and drops some. The sample consists of 200,000 or so clones, roughly four fifths of them appearing once. Sequencing input: peripheral blood. These receptors all stem from a woman older than 75 with COVID-19, enrolled during active disease.

This chain links TRBV5-5 with TRBJ2-7; 7 bases are a match to TRBD2. The CDR3 has 14 residues. Per germline, CDR1 SGHKS and CDR2 YYEKEE (reference sequence). After removal of 1 base from V and 1 base from J, the junction contained 2 bases not matched to a gene. The CDR3 spells CASSLWGGSYEQYF. CDR3 in DNA: TGTGCCAGCAGCTTGTGGGGGGGATCCTACGAGCAGTACTTC.

The rearrangement joins TRBV19 to TRBJ2-2, with no clear D. There are 13 residues in the CDR3. Trimming removed 3 bases from V and 1 base from J, with 3 bases in between. CDR1 is LNHDA, CDR2 SQIVND, per germline (reference sequence). In nucleotides, the CDR3 is TGTGCCAGTAGTATGCGGAACACCGGGGAGCTGTTTTTT. It encodes CASSMRNTGELFF.

This clone was picked up a small number of times. One end of the junction is discordant with germline, which a read error may explain. V gene TRBV7-6 combines with J gene TRBJ1-2; a weak D match, TRBD1 (6 bases). This CDR3 contains 12 residues. The germline gives CDR1 SGHVS, CDR2 FNYEAQ. The CDR3 DNA sequence: TGTGCCAGCAGCCCCCGGAGACAGGCATCATCCTTC. Its protein is CASSPRRQASSF.

This sequence joins TRBV11-3 and TRBJ2-2, with D uncertain. CDR3 length: 16 amino acids. V dropped 2 bases and J dropped 1 base, with 11 bases sitting between them. Germline V gene sequence: CDR1 SGHNT, CDR2 YENEEA. The DNA of the CDR3 is TGTGCCAGCAGCTTATTGCAGGAAGTGAACACCGGGGAGCTGTTTTTT. Translated, it gives CASSLLQEVNTGELFF.

This clone was seen more than once but under ten times. The V and J genes are TRBV9 and TRBJ2-2, with D perhaps matching TRBD2 (5 bases). The CDR3 runs to 15 residues. Germline CDR1 reads SGDLS; CDR2 reads YYNGEE. The V and J ends lost 0 bases and 5 bases respectively, with 11 bases between them. CDR3 DNA sequence: TGTGCCAGCAGCGTAGGGCTAGCAGGTACCGGGGAGCTGTTTTTT. It translates to CASSVGLAGTGELFF.

This clone was counted ten times or more. This sequence joins TRBV14 and TRBJ1-2; a weak D match, TRBD1 (5 bases). The CDR3 extends over 16 amino acids. Trimming removed 3 bases at V and 1 base at J, with 15 bases between. Germline-derived CDR1 and CDR2 are SGHDN and FVKESK. The CDR3: CASSHSYGGRNYGYTF. For the CDR3, the DNA is TGTGCCAGCAGCCACTCCTACGGGGGACGTAACTATGGCTACACCTTC. Full variable domain (remainder filled in from reference TRBV14 and TRBJ1-2): EAGVTQFPSHSVIEKGQTVTLRCDPISGHDNLYWYRRVMGKEIKFLLHFVKESKQDESGMPNNRFLAERTGGTYSTLKVQPAELEDSGVYFCASSHSYGGRNYGYTFGSGTRLTVV.

The gene calls are TRBV3-1 (or the pseudogene TRBV3-2) and TRBJ1-3, with TRBD1 as a possible D gene (6 bases). Deletions cut 5 bases from V and 0 bases from J, with 11 bases between. Germline V CDR1 and CDR2: LGHDT, YNNKEL (reference sequence). The CDR3 has 15 residues. The CDR3 sequence: CASSLSGDSGNTIYF. CDR3 sequence (DNA): TGTGCCAGCAGCTTATCAGGGGACTCTGGAAACACCATATATTTT.

This sequence joins TRBV7-2 and TRBJ2-5; tentative D call: TRBD2 (7 bases). Trimming took 5 bases from V and 4 from J, leaving 14 bases between them. Germline CDR1 is SGHTA and CDR2 is FQGNSA. CDR3 size: 14 residues. CDR3 amino acids: CASSLGGGGETQYF. CDR3 in DNA: TGTGCCAGCAGCCTGGGGGGGGGCGGAGAGACCCAGTACTTC.

This chain uses TRBV19 with TRBJ2-5, with D perhaps TRBD1 (6 bases). V lost 4 bases and J 4 bases, leaving 16 bases between the germline ends. The CDR3 sequence is 15 residues long. Germline CDR1 reads LNHDA; CDR2 reads SQIVND (reference sequence). CDR3 residues: CASSTRNAGVETQYF. The CDR3 DNA follows: TGTGCCAGTAGTACCCGAAACGCAGGGGTAGAGACCCAGTACTTC.